This TCR beta chain was profiled in a study of CXCR3-negative and CXCR3-positive naive CD8 T cells. Points from the study as a whole: TRB CDR3 hydrophobicity was greater in CXCR3-positive naive cells than in CXCR3-negative naive cells. Naive subsets displayed similar surface CD5, and TCR strength was inferred from TRB CDR3 properties.

TRB cDNA libraries were made by UMI-labeled 5' RACE. TCRdb reprocessed the 5' RACE reads, with one entry per CDR3 protein and no DNA. This table lists about 130,000 distinct CDR3 sequences. Worth noting for this clonotype: Antigen: not known.

CD45RO-CCR7+CD27+CD95- was the phenotype of naive CD8+ T cells. The CDR3 covers 16 residues. Per germline, CDR1 MDHEN and CDR2 SYDVKM. The TCR originated in a human donor in good health. Some clones in this sample may be carry-over from other donors' samples. The chain joins TRBV28 to TRBJ2-1; TCRdb reports TRBD2, a call that lacks DNA to check it against. The sequenced sample consisted of naive CXCR3+ CD8+ T cells from blood. Documented subset: CD45RO-CCR7+CD27+CD95- naive CD8+ T cells expressing CXCR3 (TNR3+). The CDR3 region is CASRSPGLAGVNEQFF.